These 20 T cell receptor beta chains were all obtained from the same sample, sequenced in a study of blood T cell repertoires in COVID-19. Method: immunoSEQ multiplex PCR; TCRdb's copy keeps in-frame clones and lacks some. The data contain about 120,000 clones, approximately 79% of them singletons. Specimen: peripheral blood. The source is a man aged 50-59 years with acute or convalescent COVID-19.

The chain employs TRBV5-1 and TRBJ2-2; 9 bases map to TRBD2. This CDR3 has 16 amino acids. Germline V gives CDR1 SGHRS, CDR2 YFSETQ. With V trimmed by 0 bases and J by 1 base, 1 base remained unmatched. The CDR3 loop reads CASSLVLAGNTGELFF. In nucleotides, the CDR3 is TGCGCCAGCAGCTTGGTACTAGCGGGGAACACCGGGGAGCTGTTTTTT. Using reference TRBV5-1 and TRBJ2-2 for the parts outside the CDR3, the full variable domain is KAGVTQTPRYLIKTRGQQVTLSCSPISGHRSVSWYQQTPGQGLQFLFEYFSETQRNKGNFPGRFSGRQFSNSRSEMNVSTLELGDSALYLCASSLVLAGNTGELFFGEGSRLTVL.

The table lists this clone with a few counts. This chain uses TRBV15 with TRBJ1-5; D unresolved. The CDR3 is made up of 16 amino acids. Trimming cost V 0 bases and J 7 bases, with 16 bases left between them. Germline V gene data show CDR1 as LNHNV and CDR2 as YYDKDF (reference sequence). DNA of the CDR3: TGTGCCACCAGCAGAGATCTCGCGGGGTCCGGGCAGCCCCAGCATTTT. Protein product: CATSRDLAGSGQPQHF. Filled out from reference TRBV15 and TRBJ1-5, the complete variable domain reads DAMVIQNPRYQVTQFGKPVTLSCSQTLNHNVMYWYQQKSSQAPKLLFHYYDKDFNNEADTPDNFQSRRPNTSFCFLDIRSPGLGDTAMYLCATSRDLAGSGQPQHFGDGTRLSIL.

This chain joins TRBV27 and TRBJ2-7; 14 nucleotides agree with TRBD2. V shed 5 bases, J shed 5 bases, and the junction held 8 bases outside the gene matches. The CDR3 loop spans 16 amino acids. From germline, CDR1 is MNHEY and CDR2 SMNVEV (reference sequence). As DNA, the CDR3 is TGTGCCAGCAGTCCGATGGGACTAGCGGGAGCCGACGAGCAGTACTTC. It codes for CASSPMGLAGADEQYF.

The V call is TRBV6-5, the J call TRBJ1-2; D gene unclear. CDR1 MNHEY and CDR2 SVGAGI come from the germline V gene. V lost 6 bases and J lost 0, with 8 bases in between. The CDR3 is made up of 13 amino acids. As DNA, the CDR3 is TGTGCCAGCAGCGCGGGAGCTAACTATGGCTACACCTTC. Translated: CASSAGANYGYTF.

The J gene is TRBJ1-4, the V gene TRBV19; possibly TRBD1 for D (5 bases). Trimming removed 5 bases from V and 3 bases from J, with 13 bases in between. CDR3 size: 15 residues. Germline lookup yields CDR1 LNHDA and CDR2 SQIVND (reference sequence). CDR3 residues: CASSLGPNSNEKLFF. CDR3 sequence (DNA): TGTGCCAGTAGTCTGGGGCCCAATTCTAATGAAAAACTGTTTTTT.

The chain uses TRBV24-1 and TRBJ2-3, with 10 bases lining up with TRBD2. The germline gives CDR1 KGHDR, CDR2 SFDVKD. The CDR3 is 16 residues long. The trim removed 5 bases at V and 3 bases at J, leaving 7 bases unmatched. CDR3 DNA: TGTGCCACCAGTGGGGCTAGCGGGAGTCAAACAGATACGCAGTATTTT. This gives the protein CATSGASGSQTDTQYF.

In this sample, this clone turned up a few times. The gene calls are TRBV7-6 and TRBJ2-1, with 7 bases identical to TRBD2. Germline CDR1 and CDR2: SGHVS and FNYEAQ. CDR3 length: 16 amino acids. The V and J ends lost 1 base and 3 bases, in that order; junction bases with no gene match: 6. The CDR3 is CASSLVPAGLYNEQFF. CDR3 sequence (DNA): TGTGCCAGCAGCTTAGTTCCAGCGGGGCTCTACAATGAGCAGTTCTTC.

The CDR3, as DNA: TGTGCCTGGTCGAAAAAGATAGGACTAGGGTTCACCGGGGAGCTGTTTTTT. Protein product: CAWSKKIGLGFTGELFF. The chain carries TRBV30 and TRBJ2-2; 7 bases map to TRBD2. Trimming cost V 5 bases and J 4 bases; bases outside gene matches: 16. Looked up from germline, CDR1 is GTSNPN and CDR2 is SVGIG (reference sequence). The CDR3 has 17 residues.

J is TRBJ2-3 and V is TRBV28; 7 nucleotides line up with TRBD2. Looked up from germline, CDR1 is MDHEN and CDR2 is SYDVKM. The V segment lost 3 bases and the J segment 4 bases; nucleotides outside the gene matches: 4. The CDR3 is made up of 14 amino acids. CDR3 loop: CASSLREGPDTQYF. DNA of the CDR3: TGTGCCAGCAGTTTGAGGGAGGGCCCAGATACGCAGTATTTT.

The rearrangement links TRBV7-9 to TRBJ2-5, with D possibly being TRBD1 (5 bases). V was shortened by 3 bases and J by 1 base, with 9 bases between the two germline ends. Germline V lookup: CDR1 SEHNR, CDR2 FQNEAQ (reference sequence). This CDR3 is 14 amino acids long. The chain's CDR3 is CASSLSTVQETQYF. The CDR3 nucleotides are TGTGCCAGCAGCTTGTCGACAGTCCAAGAGACCCAGTACTTC.

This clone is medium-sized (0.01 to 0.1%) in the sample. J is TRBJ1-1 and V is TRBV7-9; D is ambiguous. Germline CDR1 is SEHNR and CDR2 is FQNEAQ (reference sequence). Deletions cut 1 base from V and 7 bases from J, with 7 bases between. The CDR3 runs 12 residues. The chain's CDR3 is CASSLVSVEAFF. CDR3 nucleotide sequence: TGTGCCAGCAGCTTAGTTTCAGTTGAAGCTTTCTTT. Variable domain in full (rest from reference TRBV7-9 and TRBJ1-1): DTGVSQNPRHKITKRGQNVTFRCDPISEHNRLYWYRQTLGQGPEFLTYFQNEAQLEKSRLLSDRFSAERPKGSFSTLEIQRTEQGDSAMYLCASSLVSVEAFFGQGTRLTVV.

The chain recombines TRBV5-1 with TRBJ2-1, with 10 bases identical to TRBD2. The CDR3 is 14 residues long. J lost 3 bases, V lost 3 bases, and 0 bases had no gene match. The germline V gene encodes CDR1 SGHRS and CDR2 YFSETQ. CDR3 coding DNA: TGCGCCAGCAGCTCTAGCGGGAGCTACAATGAGCAGTTCTTC. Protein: CASSSSGSYNEQFF.

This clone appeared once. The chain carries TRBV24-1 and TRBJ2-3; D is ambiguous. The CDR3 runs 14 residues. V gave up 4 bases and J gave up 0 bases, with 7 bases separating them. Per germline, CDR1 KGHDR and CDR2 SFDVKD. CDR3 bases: TGTGCCACCAGTGAGGAGAGAAGCACAGATACGCAGTATTTT. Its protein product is CATSEERSTDTQYF.

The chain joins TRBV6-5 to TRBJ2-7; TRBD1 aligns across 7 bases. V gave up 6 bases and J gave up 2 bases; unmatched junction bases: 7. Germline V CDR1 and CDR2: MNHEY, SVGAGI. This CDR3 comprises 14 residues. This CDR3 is CASSRDSMAYEQYF. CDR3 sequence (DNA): TGTGCCAGCAGCCGGGACAGCATGGCCTACGAGCAGTACTTC.

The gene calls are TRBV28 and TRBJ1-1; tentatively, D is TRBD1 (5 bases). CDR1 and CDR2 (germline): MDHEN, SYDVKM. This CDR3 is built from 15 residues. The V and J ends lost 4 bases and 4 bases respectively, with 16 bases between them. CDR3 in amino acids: CASSCEGRFFTEAFF. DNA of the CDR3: TGTGCCAGCAGTTGCGAGGGGAGGTTTTTCACTGAAGCTTTCTTT.

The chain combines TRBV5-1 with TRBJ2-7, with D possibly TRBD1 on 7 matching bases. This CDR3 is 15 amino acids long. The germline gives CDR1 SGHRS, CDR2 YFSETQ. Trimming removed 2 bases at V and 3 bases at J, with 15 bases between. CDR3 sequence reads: CASSFQGGRYYEQYF. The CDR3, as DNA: TGCGCCAGCAGCTTCCAGGGGGGACGGTACTACGAGCAGTACTTC.

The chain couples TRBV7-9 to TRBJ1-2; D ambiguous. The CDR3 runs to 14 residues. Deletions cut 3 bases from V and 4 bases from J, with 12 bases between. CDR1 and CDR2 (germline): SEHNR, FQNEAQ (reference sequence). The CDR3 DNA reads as TGTGCCAGCAGCTTGAAGAGGGAGGGCTATGGCTACACCTTC. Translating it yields CASSLKREGYGYTF.

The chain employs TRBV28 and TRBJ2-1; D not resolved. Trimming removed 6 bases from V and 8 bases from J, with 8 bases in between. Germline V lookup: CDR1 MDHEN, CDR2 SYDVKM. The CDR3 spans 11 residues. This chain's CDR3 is CASRVRDEQFF. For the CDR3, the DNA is TGTGCCAGCAGAGTCCGGGATGAGCAGTTCTTC.

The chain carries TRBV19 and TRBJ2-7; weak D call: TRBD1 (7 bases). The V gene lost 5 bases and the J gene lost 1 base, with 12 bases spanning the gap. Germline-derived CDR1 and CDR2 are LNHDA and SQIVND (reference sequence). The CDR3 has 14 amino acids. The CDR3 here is CASSGRGASYEQYF. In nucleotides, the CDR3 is TGTGCCAGTAGTGGCAGGGGGGCGTCCTACGAGCAGTACTTC.

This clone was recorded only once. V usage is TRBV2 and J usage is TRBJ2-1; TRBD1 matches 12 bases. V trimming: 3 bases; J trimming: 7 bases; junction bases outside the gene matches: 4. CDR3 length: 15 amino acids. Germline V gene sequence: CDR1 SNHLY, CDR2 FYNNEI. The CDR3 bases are TGTGCCAGCAGTGAGGGACAGGGGGCATTAAATGAGCAGTTCTTC. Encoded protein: CASSEGQGALNEQFF.